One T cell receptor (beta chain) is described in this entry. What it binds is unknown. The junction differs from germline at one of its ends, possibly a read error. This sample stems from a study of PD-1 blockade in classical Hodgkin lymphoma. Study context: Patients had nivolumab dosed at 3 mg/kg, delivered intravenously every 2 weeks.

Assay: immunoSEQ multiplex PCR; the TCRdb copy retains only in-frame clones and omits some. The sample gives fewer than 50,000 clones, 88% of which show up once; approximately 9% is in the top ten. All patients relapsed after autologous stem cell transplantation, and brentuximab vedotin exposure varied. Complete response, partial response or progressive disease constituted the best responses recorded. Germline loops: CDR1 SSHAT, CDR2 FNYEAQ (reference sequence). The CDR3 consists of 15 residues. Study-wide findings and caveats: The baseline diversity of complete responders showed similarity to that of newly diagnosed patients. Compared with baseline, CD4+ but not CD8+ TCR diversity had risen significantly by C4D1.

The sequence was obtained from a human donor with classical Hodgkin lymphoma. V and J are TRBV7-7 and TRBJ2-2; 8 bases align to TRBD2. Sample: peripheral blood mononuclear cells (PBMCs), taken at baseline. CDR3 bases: TGTGCTAGCAGCAATCGACTCAGCGGGGGCGGGGAGCTGTTTTTT. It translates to CASSNRLSGGGELFF. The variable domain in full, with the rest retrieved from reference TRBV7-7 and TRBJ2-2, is GAGVSQSPRYKVTKRGQDVTLRCDPISSHATLYWYQQALGQGPEFLTYFNYEAQPDKSGLPSDRFSAERPEGSISTLTIQRTEQRDSAMYRCASSNRLSGGGELFFGEGSRLTVL.